The clone carrying this TCR beta chain was observed at least ten times. What it recognizes is unknown. The data were obtained in a study of T cells in Graves' hyperthyroidism and ophthalmopathy. Study in general: Initial diagnosis, before any treatment, was when peripheral blood was collected. Points from the study as a whole: The model made its ophthalmopathy prediction, and onset followed a median around 6.9 months later.

The source material, RNA transcripts, was used to amplify TCR beta CDR3 regions. Initially, a first-round RT-PCR of the TCR CDR3 employed the HTBI primer set. TCRdb redid the calling of the multiplex PCR reads with MiXCR, one entry per CDR3 protein. The repertoire holds 350,000 to 400,000 distinct CDR3 sequences, roughly 13% seen once, with roughly 9.6% in the top ten. Graves' hyperthyroidism was deemed stable absent ophthalmopathy progression within 18 months. The sequence was collected from a woman in her sixties or seventies with Graves' hyperthyroidism. The sequenced sample consisted of blood.

This chain's CDR3 is CASSPGQTGTDTQYF. The CDR3 coding sequence is TGTGCCAGCAGCCCCGGACAGACCGGCACAGATACGCAGTATTTT. The chain carries TRBV6-1 and TRBJ2-3; perhaps TRBD1 as D (6 bases). Germline CDR1 is MNHNS and CDR2 is SASEGT. V lost 6 bases and J lost 1, with 14 bases in between. The CDR3 runs to 15 residues.